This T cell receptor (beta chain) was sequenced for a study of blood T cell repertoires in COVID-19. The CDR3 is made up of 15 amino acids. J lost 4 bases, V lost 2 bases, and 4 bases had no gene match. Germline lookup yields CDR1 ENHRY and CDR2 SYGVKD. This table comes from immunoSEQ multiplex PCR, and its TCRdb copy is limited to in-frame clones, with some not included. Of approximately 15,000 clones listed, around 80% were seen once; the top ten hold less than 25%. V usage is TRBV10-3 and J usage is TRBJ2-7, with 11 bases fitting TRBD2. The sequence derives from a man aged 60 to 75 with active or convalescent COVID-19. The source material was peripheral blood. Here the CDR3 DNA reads TGTGCCATCAGTGAGACTAGCGGGAGACTGTACGAGCAGTACTTC. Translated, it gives CAISETSGRLYEQYF.